This T cell receptor (beta chain) stems from a study of blood T cell repertoires in COVID-19. At the level of the study: The origin of the acute and convalescent COVID-19 samples was the United States, Italy and Spain. T cells, B-cell-depleted T cells, or PBMCs provided the cDNA or gDNA that served as material.

Per the germline V gene, CDR1 is MDHEN and CDR2 is SYDVKM. This CDR3 comprises 17 residues. Trimming pared 8 bases from V and 0 bases from J, leaving 20 bases between. Sequenced by immunoSEQ multiplex PCR; TCRdb stores in-frame clones only, minus some. The sample gives around 260,000 clones, about 88% of which show up once; roughly 4.9% is in the top ten. The sample consisted of peripheral blood. The J gene is TRBJ1-3, the V gene TRBV28; tentatively, D is TRBD1 (6 bases). This receptor was obtained from a woman in her fifties or sixties with COVID-19, enrolled during active disease. CDR3 loop: CASSGWGQTLSGNTIYF. DNA for the CDR3: TGTGCCAGCTCAGGGTGGGGGCAGACTCTCTCTGGAAACACCATATATTTT.